This TCR beta chain originates from a study of cytomegalovirus exposure and HLA in healthy donors. Study findings and constraints: It was reportedly the case that the classifier diagnosed cytomegalovirus status with high specificity and sensitivity. Within an earlier analysis, most TCR beta V segments proved productive either about 87% or about 30% of the time. By a later analysis, the bulk of CMV-associated TCR beta chains appeared HLA-restricted.

Regarding this clone: Its target is not known.

Germline CDR1 reads SNHLY; CDR2 reads FYNNEI. This CDR3 is built from 13 residues. Trimming took off 3 bases at V and 8 bases at J, with 13 bases between the two ends. Researchers ran the PCR with 60 Vbeta and 13 Jbeta primers. The assay was immunoSEQ multiplex PCR, and TCRdb's table has in-frame clones only and misses some. The repertoire holds 99,000 or so clones, with 12% to 15% as singletons. The clonotype was recovered from a female donor in good health and CMV-seronegative. Source material: PBMCs. The chain employs TRBV2 and TRBJ1-1, with a possible D match to TRBD1 (6 bases). The CDR3 sequence is CASSDRGRREAFF. DNA for the CDR3: TGTGCCAGCAGTGATAGGGGGAGACGAGAAGCTTTCTTT.